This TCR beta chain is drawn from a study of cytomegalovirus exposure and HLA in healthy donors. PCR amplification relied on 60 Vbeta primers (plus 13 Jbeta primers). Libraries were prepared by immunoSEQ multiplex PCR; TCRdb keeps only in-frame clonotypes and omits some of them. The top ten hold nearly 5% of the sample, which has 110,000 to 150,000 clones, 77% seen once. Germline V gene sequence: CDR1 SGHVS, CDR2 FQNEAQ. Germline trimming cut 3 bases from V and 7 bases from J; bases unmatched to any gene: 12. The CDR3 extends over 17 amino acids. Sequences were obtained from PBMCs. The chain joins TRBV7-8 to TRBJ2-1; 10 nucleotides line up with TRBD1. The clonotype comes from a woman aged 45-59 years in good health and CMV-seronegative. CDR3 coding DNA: TGTGCCAGCAGCTTCCCCGGGGGGGGACAGGGGAGAAATGAGCAGTTCTTC. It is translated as CASSFPGGGQGRNEQFF. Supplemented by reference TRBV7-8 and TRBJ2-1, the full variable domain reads GAGVSQSPRYKVAKRGQDVALRCDPISGHVSLFWYQQALGQGPEFLTYFQNEAQLDKSGLPSDRFFAERPEGSVSTLKIQRTQQEDSAVYLCASSFPGGGQGRNEQFFGPGTRLTVL.